This paragraph covers one T cell receptor (beta chain) sequence. This CDR3 region has 13 residues. With 4 bases removed from V and 2 bases from J, the gap between germline ends came to 9 bases. The germline V gene encodes CDR1 SGHNT and CDR2 YYREEE (reference sequence). Peripheral blood genomic DNA, not sorted cells or RNA, was the template. TRB rearrangements spanning V, D and J were amplified using mixed TRB-A/B primers. Via MiXCR, TCRdb re-called the multiplex PCR reads, giving one row per CDR3 protein. There are 2,500 to 3,000 distinct CDR3 sequences in the sample; about 20% occur only once, and about 3.3% lies in the top ten. The data stem from a study of T cell repertoires in aging, cancer and after chemotherapy.

Sequencing was done on a sample of blood. This receptor was taken from a human donor with a solid tumor. The rearrangement links TRBV5-4 to TRBJ1-1; D gene uncertain. The CDR3 sequence is CASSREENTEAFF. DNA for the CDR3: TGTGCCAGCAGCCGGGAGGAAAACACTGAAGCTTTCTTT.